The entry that follows covers one T cell receptor beta chain sequence. Antigen unknown. The germline V gene has CDR1 MNHEY and CDR2 SMNVEV (reference sequence). Between the trimmed V and J ends, which lost 5 bases and 0 bases, there was a span of 8 bases. This CDR3 contains 15 residues. The data are from a study of OX40 agonist ivuxolimab in advanced cancers. Study findings and constraints: Relatively little clonal expansion, among the lowest observed, appeared in partial responders at 0.1-3.0 mg/kg. There was clonal expansion of CD4+ and CD8+ blood T cells by week 6 at 0.1 to 3.0 mg/kg. Some patients who did not respond also had low normalized T-cell clonal expansion.

Using immunoSEQ multiplex PCR, the repertoire was profiled, and TCRdb retains in-frame clones only, with some absent. The sample has 25,000 to 35,000 clones; about 88% are singletons. The rearrangement uses TRBV27 and TRBJ2-6; no clear D. The specimen was CD4+ or CD8+ T cells sorted from blood, collected in a trial of the OX40 agonist ivuxolimab. The TCR comes from an adult with an advanced solid tumor such as melanoma, head and neck, liver or kidney cancer. CDR3 bases: TGTGCCAGCAGTCTCACCTACTCTGGGGCCAACGTCCTGACTTTC. Residues: CASSLTYSGANVLTF.